This T cell receptor (beta chain) was sequenced in a study of shared clonotypes between healthy human individuals (dated by TCRdb to between 2020 and 2021). At the level of the whole study: The cohort included a few men and a couple of women between 18 and 49 years of age. Libraries were prepared and TCR repertoires were sequenced by different laboratories using diverse techniques, in order to increase sequencing depth and limit assay-specific biases. Leukapheresis yielded between about 0.8 and 9.5 billion PBMCs per donor. To estimate repertoire size and how much clonotype sharing occurs between individuals, the study deeply sequenced the blood TCR repertoires of several healthy adults. For each donor, three plates each were used for CD4 naive and CD4 memory, two plates were used for CD8 naive, and one plate was used for CD8 memory. General study outcomes and caveats: Naive subsets generally had larger estimated clonotype richness than memory subsets did. Approximately 5% of naive CD4, around 4% of naive CD8, around 2.3% of memory CD4, and approximately 0.4% of memory CD8 clonotypes were shared across a few donors. The genetic and exposure-history diversity represented was limited by the small number of donors. Sampling was limited to blood, and TCR repertoires in tissue likely differ from TCR repertoires in blood. Rarefaction of sorted-subset datasets indicated incomplete sequencing despite the large sequencing depth. Based on pairwise subsampling, the degree of clonotype sharing among donors was expected to be affected by sequencing depth. Clonotypes shared by all four sorted-subset donors showed higher generation probabilities than non-shared clonotypes.

Using the deep immunoSEQ assay, multiplex PCR amplified TCR CDR3 regions from genomic DNA. Extracted genomic DNA from each cell subset was spread evenly across all wells of several immunoSEQ 96-well plates, with each plate serving as a replicate. For sorted subsets, about 200 ng genomic DNA, equal to approximately 30,000 T cell genomes, was loaded into each replicate PCR. Purified libraries were quantified with a Qubit 3.0 fluorometer, sized on a Bioanalyzer 2100, and re-quantified with the KAPA Library Quantification kit. Every immunoSEQ 96-well plate was sequenced on a separate single-read 150-cycle Illumina NextSeq 550 flow cell. In the original analysis: Because the immunoSEQ output included only junctional sequences and no quality scores, the filtering could not be the same as the filtering used for full-length reads. To assign V/J genes and CDR3, sequences were annotated using PyIR, a Python wrapper for IgBLAST v1.9, with IMGT germline references. Reads were removed for weak V/J assignments (E-value above 1e-6), missing CDR3, stop codons, out-of-frame junctions, or ambiguous translated residues. V3J clonotypes were defined by identical inferred V gene, J gene, and CDR3 amino acid sequence. Percentage overlap between repertoires was computed as shared unique clonotypes divided by the size of the smaller repertoire. Richness of each repertoire was evaluated using RTK rarefaction, the Chao1 estimator, and Recon v2.1 estimates of unobserved clonotypes. For all TCRbeta clonotypes obtained by the gDNA method from a handful of donors, generation probabilities were computed with OLGA. This is the immuneACCESS table as TCRdb keeps it, with only in-frame sequences that have V and J called. A part of the clones is gone; compared with another copy, unresolved V genes explain less than half, and the rest is unexplained. V, J and clone size are taken as reported in that table, and D and trimming were inferred from the DNA itself. This sample holds about 770,000 clones; about two thirds were observed only once. The ten largest clones take up about 1.7% of the sample.

The donors were healthy, HIV-negative adults with no recently reported acute infections or vaccinations. Every donor was a Caucasian adult residing in Nashville, Tennessee, USA. Magnetic negative selection was used to enrich CD4+ T cells, after which naive cells were positively selected on CD45RA and the negative fraction became the memory subset. Blood was collected by leukapheresis, and PBMCs were isolated by Ficoll-Histopaque density gradient centrifugation and then cryopreserved in liquid nitrogen vapor phase. Analytical flow cytometry was used to check the purity and quantity of every magnetically sorted T cell population. Genomic DNA was isolated from each sorted fraction and quantified by UV absorbance on a Nanodrop 2000c. On this clone itself: What antigen it recognizes has not been identified. Within one base of it there is no much larger clone, and no base qualities were kept.

The specimen sequenced was memory CD4+ T cells sorted from blood. What the cell subset or site label conveys for this sample: CD45RA-negative fraction. This TCR derives from a woman aged 25 to 39 in good health.

CDR3 sequence: CASTVANEQFF. The DNA sequence is as follows: TGTGCCAGCACAGTAGCCAATGAGCAGTTCTTC. The rearranged chain carries TRBV6-1 and TRBJ2-1; the D gene identity is not certain. The CDR3 spans 11 residues, from the cysteine through the phenylalanine. The retained sequence is limited to the CDR3, 33 bases, with the frame set at the first base. Trimming at the junction amounts to 7 bases on V and 6 bases on J, and the germline ends lie 7 bases apart. From the germline V gene, CDR1 is MNHNS and CDR2 is SASEGT.